This TCR beta chain was profiled in a study of control samples from healthy donors and cancer patients. The table came from immunoSEQ multiplex PCR; TCRdb's copy has only in-frame clones and leaves some out. The sample contains roughly 120,000 clones, around 87% of which appear only once. The CDR3 runs 13 residues. Deletions cut 3 bases from V and 9 bases from J, with 14 bases between. The rearrangement joins TRBV12-3 or TRBV12-4 to TRBJ1-1, with a possible D match to TRBD1 (5 bases). The origin of this receptor is a woman between 50 and 59 years old with colorectal cancer. Sequenced material: PBMCs. CDR3 sequence: CASSFDGGGKAFF. CDR3 DNA: TGTGCCAGCAGTTTCGATGGTGGGGGAAAAGCTTTCTTT.